Listed below are T cell receptor beta chains from one sample, sequenced in a study of blood T cell repertoires in COVID-19. The assay was immunoSEQ multiplex PCR, and TCRdb's table has in-frame clones only and misses some. The sample comprises 300,000 to 400,000 clones, roughly 90% of which are singletons, and roughly 3.9% rests with the top ten. Sequencing was carried out using PBMCs or T cells enriched from blood (not recorded which). Receptors originate from a woman younger than 45 who had been exposed to COVID-19. CDR3s include the opening cysteine and the closing phenylalanine or tryptophan. The order of the fields is CDR3 protein, CDR3 DNA, D gene, clone size, J gene, V gene. D genes are given only for firm matches. Part of the rows lack a size; the others show once, few, many or a class for expanded clones.

CDR3 protein: CASSPSGSSSGNTIYF; CDR3 DNA: TGTGCCAGCAGCCCGTCGGGGAGTTCCTCTGGAAACACCATATATTTT; D gene: NA; clone size: NA; J gene: TRBJ1-3; V gene: TRBV7-2
CDR3 protein: CASSQDFAANYGYTF; CDR3 DNA: TGCGCCAGCAGCCAAGATTTTGCAGCTAACTATGGCTACACCTTC; D gene: NA; clone size: NA; J gene: TRBJ1-2; V gene: TRBV4-3
CDR3 protein: CASSFPTSGGSNTGELFF; CDR3 DNA: TGCGCCAGCAGCTTTCCGACTAGCGGGGGGTCGAACACCGGGGAGCTGTTTTTT; D gene: TRBD2; clone size: NA; J gene: TRBJ2-2; V gene: TRBV4-1
CDR3 protein: CASSGTGEGQPQHF; CDR3 DNA: TGTGCCAGCAGTGGGACAGGGGAGGGACAGCCCCAGCATTTT; D gene: TRBD1; clone size: NA; J gene: TRBJ1-5; V gene: TRBV2
CDR3 protein: CASSSMTSFEQYF; CDR3 DNA: TGTGCCAGCAGTTCCATGACTAGTTTCGAGCAGTACTTC; D gene: NA; clone size: NA; J gene: TRBJ2-7; V gene: TRBV12-3/TRBV12-4
CDR3 protein: CASMFTVGGGYEQYF; CDR3 DNA: TGTGCCAGTATGTTTACCGTTGGGGGGGGCTACGAGCAGTACTTC; D gene: TRBD2; clone size: NA; J gene: TRBJ2-7; V gene: TRBV19
CDR3 protein: CASSHGGSGVYGYTF; CDR3 DNA: TGTGCCAGCAGCCATGGGGGCTCAGGAGTCTATGGCTACACCTTC; D gene: NA; clone size: NA; J gene: TRBJ1-2; V gene: TRBV7-9
CDR3 protein: CAELDRTYSYGYTF; CDR3 DNA: TGTGCCGAGTTGGACAGGACATACAGCTATGGCTACACCTTC; D gene: TRBD1; clone size: NA; J gene: TRBJ1-2; V gene: TRBV6-4
CDR3 protein: CASSQDYRGTGELFF; CDR3 DNA: TGCGCCAGCAGCCAAGATTACAGGGGTACCGGGGAGCTGTTTTTT; D gene: TRBD1; clone size: once; J gene: TRBJ2-2; V gene: TRBV4-3
CDR3 protein: CASSLSRDRGGYEQYF; CDR3 DNA: TGTGCCAGCAGCTTGTCCCGGGACAGGGGCGGCTACGAGCAGTACTTC; D gene: TRBD1; clone size: NA; J gene: TRBJ2-7; V gene: TRBV7-9
CDR3 protein: CASSWDSSGNTIYF; CDR3 DNA: TGTGCCAGCAGTTGGGACAGCTCTGGAAACACCATATATTTT; D gene: TRBD1; clone size: once; J gene: TRBJ1-3; V gene: TRBV6-6
CDR3 protein: CASSLVVGQGGPSGNTIYF; CDR3 DNA: TGTGCCAGCAGCTTAGTCGTGGGACAGGGGGGCCCCTCTGGAAACACCATATATTTT; D gene: TRBD1; clone size: NA; J gene: TRBJ1-3; V gene: TRBV7-2
CDR3 protein: CASSYNSGKGPQHF; CDR3 DNA: TGTGCCAGCAGTTACAACAGCGGTAAGGGGCCCCAGCATTTT; D gene: NA; clone size: NA; J gene: TRBJ1-5; V gene: TRBV6-5
CDR3 protein: CASSQDPLAGHTDTQYF; CDR3 DNA: TGTGCCAGCAGCCAAGACCCTCTAGCGGGGCACACAGATACGCAGTATTTT; D gene: TRBD2; clone size: NA; J gene: TRBJ2-3; V gene: TRBV4-2
CDR3 protein: CASSYNKNTEAFF; CDR3 DNA: TGTGCCAGCAGCTATAACAAGAACACTGAAGCTTTCTTT; D gene: NA; clone size: NA; J gene: TRBJ1-1; V gene: TRBV7-9
CDR3 protein: CASTLRETGKQFF; CDR3 DNA: TGTGCCAGCACCTTACGGGAGACAGGGAAGCAGTTCTTC; D gene: NA; clone size: NA; J gene: TRBJ2-1; V gene: TRBV6-5
CDR3 protein: CASNPSSYNSPLHF; CDR3 DNA: TGTGCCAGTAATCCGAGCTCCTATAATTCACCCCTCCACTTT; D gene: NA; clone size: NA; J gene: TRBJ1-6; V gene: TRBV19
CDR3 protein: CASSKSPGQNSYEQYF; CDR3 DNA: TGTGCCAGTAGTAAGTCTCCGGGACAGAATTCCTACGAGCAGTACTTC; D gene: TRBD1; clone size: NA; J gene: TRBJ2-7; V gene: TRBV19
CDR3 protein: CATRGPRAGGNNSPLHF; CDR3 DNA: TGTGCCACCAGAGGTCCACGCGCAGGGGGGAACAATTCACCCCTCCACTTT; D gene: TRBD1; clone size: NA; J gene: TRBJ1-6; V gene: TRBV15
CDR3 protein: CASSQGWRTSSYEQYF; CDR3 DNA: TGCGCCAGCAGCCAAGGATGGAGGACTTCCTCCTACGAGCAGTACTTC; D gene: NA; clone size: NA; J gene: TRBJ2-7; V gene: TRBV4-3
CDR3 protein: CASRSNRVNYGYTF; CDR3 DNA: TGTGCCAGCAGGTCGAACAGGGTTAACTATGGCTACACCTTC; D gene: NA; clone size: NA; J gene: TRBJ1-2; V gene: TRBV7-2
CDR3 protein: CASSIADRGRVYGYTF; CDR3 DNA: TGTGCCAGTAGTATAGCGGACAGGGGGCGAGTCTATGGCTACACCTTC; D gene: TRBD1; clone size: once; J gene: TRBJ1-2; V gene: TRBV19
CDR3 protein: CASRSDRIYGNEQYF; CDR3 DNA: TGTGCCAGCAGATCCGACAGGATATATGGAAACGAGCAGTACTTC; D gene: NA; clone size: NA; J gene: TRBJ2-7; V gene: TRBV11-1
CDR3 protein: CASSAEQGRYGYTF; CDR3 DNA: TGTGCCAGCAGTGCCGAACAGGGAAGATATGGCTACACCTTC; D gene: NA; clone size: once; J gene: TRBJ1-2; V gene: TRBV2
CDR3 protein: CASSLAGPGNTIYF; CDR3 DNA: TGTGCCAGCAGCTTGGCAGGGCCAGGAAACACCATATATTTT; D gene: NA; clone size: NA; J gene: TRBJ1-3; V gene: TRBV5-4